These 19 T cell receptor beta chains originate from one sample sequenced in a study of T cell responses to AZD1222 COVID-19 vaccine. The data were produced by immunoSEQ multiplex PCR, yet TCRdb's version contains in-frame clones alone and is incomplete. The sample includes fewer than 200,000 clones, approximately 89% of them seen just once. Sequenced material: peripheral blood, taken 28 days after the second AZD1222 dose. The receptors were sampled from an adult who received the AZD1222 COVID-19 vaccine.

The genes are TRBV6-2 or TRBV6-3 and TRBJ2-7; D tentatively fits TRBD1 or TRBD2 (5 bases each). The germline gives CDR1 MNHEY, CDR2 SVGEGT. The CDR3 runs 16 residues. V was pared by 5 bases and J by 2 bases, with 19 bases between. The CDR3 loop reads CASSPPLGDPTYEQYF. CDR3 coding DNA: TGTGCCAGCAGTCCCCCCCTGGGGGACCCTACCTACGAGCAGTACTTC.

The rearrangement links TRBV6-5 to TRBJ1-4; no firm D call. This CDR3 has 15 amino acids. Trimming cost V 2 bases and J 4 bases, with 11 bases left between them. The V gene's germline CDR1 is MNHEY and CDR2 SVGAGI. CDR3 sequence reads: CASSYRAGVNEKLFF. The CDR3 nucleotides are TGTGCCAGCAGTTACCGAGCCGGGGTTAATGAAAAACTGTTTTTT.

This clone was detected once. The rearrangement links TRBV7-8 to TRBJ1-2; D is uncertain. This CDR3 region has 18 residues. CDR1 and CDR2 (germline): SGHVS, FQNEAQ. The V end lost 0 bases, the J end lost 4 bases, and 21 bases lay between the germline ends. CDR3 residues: CASSLAGQALRRFYGYTF. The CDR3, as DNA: TGTGCCAGCAGCTTAGCAGGGCAGGCGCTCCGGCGGTTCTATGGCTACACCTTC.

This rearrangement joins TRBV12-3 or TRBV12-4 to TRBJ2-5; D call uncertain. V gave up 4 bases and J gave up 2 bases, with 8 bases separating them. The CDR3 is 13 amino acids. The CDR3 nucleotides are TGTGCCAGCAGTTCCACCGGGCAAGAGACCCAGTACTTC. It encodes CASSSTGQETQYF.

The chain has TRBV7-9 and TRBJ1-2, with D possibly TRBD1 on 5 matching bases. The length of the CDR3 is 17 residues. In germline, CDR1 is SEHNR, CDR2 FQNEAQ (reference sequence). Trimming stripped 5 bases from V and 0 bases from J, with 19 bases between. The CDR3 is CASSRPRGGGANYGYTF. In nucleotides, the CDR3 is TGTGCCAGCAGCCGACCCCGTGGGGGTGGCGCTAACTATGGCTACACCTTC.

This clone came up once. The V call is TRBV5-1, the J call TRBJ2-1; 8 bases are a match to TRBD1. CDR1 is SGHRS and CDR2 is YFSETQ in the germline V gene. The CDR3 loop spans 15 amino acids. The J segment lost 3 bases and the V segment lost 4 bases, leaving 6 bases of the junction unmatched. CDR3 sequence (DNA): TGCGCCAGCAGCCCAACAGGGGGAAGCTACAATGAGCAGTTCTTC. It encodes CASSPTGGSYNEQFF.

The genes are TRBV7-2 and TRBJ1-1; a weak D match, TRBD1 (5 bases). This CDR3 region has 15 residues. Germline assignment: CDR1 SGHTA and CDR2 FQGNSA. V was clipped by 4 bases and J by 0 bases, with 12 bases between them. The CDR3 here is CASSYGGRVNTEAFF. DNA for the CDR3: TGTGCCAGCAGCTACGGGGGGAGGGTGAACACTGAAGCTTTCTTT.

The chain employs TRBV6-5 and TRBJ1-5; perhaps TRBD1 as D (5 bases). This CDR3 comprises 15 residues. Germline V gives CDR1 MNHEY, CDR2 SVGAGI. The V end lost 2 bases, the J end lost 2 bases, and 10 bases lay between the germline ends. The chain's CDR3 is CASSYDGGGNQPQHF. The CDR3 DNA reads TGTGCCAGCAGTTACGACGGGGGGGGCAATCAGCCCCAGCATTTT.

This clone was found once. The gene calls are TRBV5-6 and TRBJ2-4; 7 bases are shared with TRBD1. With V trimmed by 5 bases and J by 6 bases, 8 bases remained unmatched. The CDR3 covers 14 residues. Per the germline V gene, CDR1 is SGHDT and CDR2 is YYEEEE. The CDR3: CASSLPRTGNIQYF. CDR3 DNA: TGTGCCAGCAGTTTACCCCGGACAGGAAACATTCAGTACTTC.

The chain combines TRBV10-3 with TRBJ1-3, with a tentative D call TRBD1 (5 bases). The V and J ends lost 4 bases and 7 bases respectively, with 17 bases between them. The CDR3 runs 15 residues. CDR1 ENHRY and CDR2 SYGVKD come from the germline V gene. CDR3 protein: CAISGAGDSGNTIYF. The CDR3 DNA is TGTGCCATCAGTGGGGCTGGGGATTCAGGGAACACCATATATTTT.

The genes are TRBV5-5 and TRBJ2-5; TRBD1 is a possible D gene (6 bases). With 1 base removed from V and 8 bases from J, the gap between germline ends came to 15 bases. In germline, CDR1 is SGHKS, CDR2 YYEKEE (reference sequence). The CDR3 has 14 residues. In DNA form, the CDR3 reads TGTGCCAGCAGCTTGAGGCAGGGGCCGAATACCCAGTACTTC. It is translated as CASSLRQGPNTQYF.

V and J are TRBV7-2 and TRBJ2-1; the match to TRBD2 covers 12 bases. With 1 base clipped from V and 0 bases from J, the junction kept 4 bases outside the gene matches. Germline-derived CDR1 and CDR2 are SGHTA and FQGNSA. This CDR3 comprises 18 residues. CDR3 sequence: CASSLGTSGTSSYNEQFF. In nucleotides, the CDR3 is TGTGCCAGCAGCTTAGGGACTAGCGGGACAAGCTCCTACAATGAGCAGTTCTTC.

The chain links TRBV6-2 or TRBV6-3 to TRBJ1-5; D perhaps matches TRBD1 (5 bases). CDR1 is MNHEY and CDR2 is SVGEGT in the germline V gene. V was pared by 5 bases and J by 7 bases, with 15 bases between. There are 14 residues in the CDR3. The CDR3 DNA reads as TGTGCCAGCAGTCCCAGGGAAGGGCGACAGCCCCAGCATTTT. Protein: CASSPREGRQPQHF.

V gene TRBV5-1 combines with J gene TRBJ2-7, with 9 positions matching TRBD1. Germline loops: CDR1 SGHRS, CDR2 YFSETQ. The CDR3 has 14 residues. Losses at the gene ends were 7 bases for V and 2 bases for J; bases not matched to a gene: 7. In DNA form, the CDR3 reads TGCGCCAGCTTCTCAGGACAGGGGACCTACGAGCAGTACTTC. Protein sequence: CASFSGQGTYEQYF.

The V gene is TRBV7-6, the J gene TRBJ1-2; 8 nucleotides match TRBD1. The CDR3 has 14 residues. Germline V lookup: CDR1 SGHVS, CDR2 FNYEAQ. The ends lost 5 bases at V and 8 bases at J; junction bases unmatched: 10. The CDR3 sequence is CASSTTQGAGGYTF. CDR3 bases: TGTGCCAGCAGCACTACTCAGGGGGCGGGCGGCTACACCTTC.

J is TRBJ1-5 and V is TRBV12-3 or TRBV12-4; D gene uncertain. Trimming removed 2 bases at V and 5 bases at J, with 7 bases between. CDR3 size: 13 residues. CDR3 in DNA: TGTGCCAGCAGTTTACGACCGGATCAGCCCCAGCATTTT. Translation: CASSLRPDQPQHF.

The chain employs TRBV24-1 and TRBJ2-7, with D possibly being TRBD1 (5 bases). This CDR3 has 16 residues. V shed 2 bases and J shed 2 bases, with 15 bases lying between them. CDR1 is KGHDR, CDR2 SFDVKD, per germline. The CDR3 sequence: CATSDWGWKEAYEQYF. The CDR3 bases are TGTGCCACCAGTGATTGGGGCTGGAAAGAGGCCTACGAGCAGTACTTC.

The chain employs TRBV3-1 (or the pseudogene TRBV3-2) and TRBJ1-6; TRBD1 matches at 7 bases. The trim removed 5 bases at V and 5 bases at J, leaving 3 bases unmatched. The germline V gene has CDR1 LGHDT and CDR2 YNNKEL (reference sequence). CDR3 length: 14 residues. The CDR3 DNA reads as TGTGCCAGCAGCGGCGGGACAGATAATTCACCCCTCCACTTT. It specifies CASSGGTDNSPLHF.

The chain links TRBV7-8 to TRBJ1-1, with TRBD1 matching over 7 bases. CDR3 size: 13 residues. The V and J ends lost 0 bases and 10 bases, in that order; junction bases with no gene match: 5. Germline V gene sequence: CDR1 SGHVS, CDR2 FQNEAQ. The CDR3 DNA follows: TGTGCCAGCAGCTTAGCGACGGGACAGCCAGCTTTCTTT. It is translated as CASSLATGQPAFF. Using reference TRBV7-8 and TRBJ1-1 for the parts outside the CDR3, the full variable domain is GAGVSQSPRYKVAKRGQDVALRCDPISGHVSLFWYQQALGQGPEFLTYFQNEAQLDKSGLPSDRFFAERPEGSVSTLKIQRTQQEDSAVYLCASSLATGQPAFFGQGTRLTVV.